This T cell receptor (beta chain) came from a study of CD8 T cells in Susac syndrome. RNA was extracted with the RNeasy kit, and a quantity of roughly 0.45 to 1 ug was reverse transcribed using random hexamers. immunoSEQ multiplex PCR amplified TCR beta CDR3 across 54 Vbeta, 13 Jbeta. TCRdb itself ran the immunoSEQ multiplex PCR reads through MiXCR, one entry per CDR3 protein. The sample has around 190,000 distinct CDR3 sequences, approximately 95% seen once. Sequencing of TCR beta drew on CD8+ and CD4+ T cells from blood. Controls were age- and sex-matched healthy donors. Study-wide results and caveats: Regarding the TCR sequencing and HLA analysis, the study admitted that a relatively small number of individuals were involved.

As regards this clonotype: Antigen unknown.

Germline values: CDR1 SGHAT, CDR2 FQNNGV. The CDR3 totals 14 residues. V lost 4 bases, J lost 3 bases, and 7 bases lay in between. This chain connects TRBV11-2 to TRBJ1-6; D not certain. Specimen: CD4+ T cells from PBMCs. This clonotype originated in a human donor in good health. CDR3 protein: CASSSEYYNSPLHF. CDR3 DNA sequence: TGTGCCAGCAGCTCGGAGTACTATAATTCACCCCTCCACTTT.